This is a list of T cell receptor beta chains from one sample in a study of CD8+CD57+ T cells in acquired aplastic anemia. From the reads, TCRdb called clonotypes with MiXCR, one entry per CDR3 protein. The sample yields fewer than 250,000 distinct CDR3 sequences, approximately 45% seen once. Sequenced material: sorted CD4+, CD8+, or CD8+CD57+ T cells (not recorded which) from PBMCs. The receptors were gathered from a human donor with aplastic anemia. The CDR3 runs from the conserved cysteine through the conserved F or W. The D gene is left open where the match is weak. Some rows have no size entry. The others give once, few or many, or a class for an expanded clone.

D gene: .
clone size: many
V gene: TRBV6-6
J gene: TRBJ1-1
CDR3 DNA: TGTGCCAGCAGTCACGAGATGAACACTGAAGCTTTCTTT
CDR3 protein: CASSHEMNTEAFF

D gene: .
clone size: .
V gene: TRBV10-3
J gene: TRBJ1-2
CDR3 DNA: TGTGCCATCAGTGAGTCAGGGGTTGCTAACTATGGCTACACCTTC
CDR3 protein: CAISESGVANYGYTF

D gene: .
clone size: once
V gene: TRBV7-9
J gene: TRBJ2-7
CDR3 DNA: TGTGCCAGCAGCCAAATGATGGGACAAGGGTCCGAGCAGTACTTC
CDR3 protein: CASSQMMGQGSEQYF

D gene: .
clone size: .
V gene: TRBV20-1
J gene: TRBJ2-5
CDR3 DNA: TGCAGTGCTAGAGTAAGGGGGATTCTCGAGACCCAGTACTTC
CDR3 protein: CSARVRGILETQYF

D gene: .
clone size: many
V gene: TRBV29-1
J gene: TRBJ2-3
CDR3 DNA: TGCAGCGTTGCCGACGGCGGGGGCACAGATACGCAGTATTTT
CDR3 protein: CSVADGGGTDTQYF

D gene: .
clone size: many
V gene: TRBV6-5
J gene: TRBJ1-5
CDR3 DNA: TGTGCCAGCAGTCTAAGAATGACCAGGGATGGTCAGCCCCAGCATTTT
CDR3 protein: CASSLRMTRDGQPQHF

D gene: .
clone size: few
V gene: TRBV6-2/TRBV6-3
J gene: TRBJ2-7
CDR3 DNA: TGTGCCAGCAGTTACGCGGGGAACTCCTACGAGCAGTACTTC
CDR3 protein: CASSYAGNSYEQYF

D gene: .
clone size: .
V gene: TRBV19
J gene: TRBJ2-7
CDR3 DNA: TGTGCCAGTAGTAAAGGGGCAGCTTACGAGCAGTACTTC
CDR3 protein: CASSKGAAYEQYF

D gene: .
clone size: many
V gene: TRBV29-1
J gene: TRBJ1-1
CDR3 DNA: TGCAGCGTTGTGGCCCCTTACAGGGACCACGGAGAAGCTTTCTTT
CDR3 protein: CSVVAPYRDHGEAFF

D gene: TRBD1
clone size: .
V gene: TRBV20-1
J gene: TRBJ1-2
CDR3 DNA: TGCAGTGTTAGGACAGGGGGCTATGGCTACACCTTC
CDR3 protein: CSVRTGGYGYTF

D gene: .
clone size: .
V gene: TRBV20-1
J gene: TRBJ2-7
CDR3 DNA: TGCAGTGCTCGGATCTCCTACGAGCAGTACTTC
CDR3 protein: CSARISYEQYF

D gene: TRBD2
clone size: .
V gene: TRBV4-2
J gene: TRBJ2-7
CDR3 DNA: TGTGCCAGCACCGGGACTAGCGGGGACGCTCTGGGCCACGAGCAGCACTTC
CDR3 protein: CASTGTSGDALGHEQHF

D gene: .
clone size: few
V gene: TRBV4-2
J gene: TRBJ1-1
CDR3 DNA: TGTGCCAGCAGCCCACCCCTGGGGGGCTCGGCGAACACTGAAGCTTTCTTT
CDR3 protein: CASSPPLGGSANTEAFF

D gene: TRBD1
clone size: many
V gene: TRBV9
J gene: TRBJ2-7
CDR3 DNA: TGTGCCAGCAGCGTAGCGGACAGGGGGCTTACCGAGCAGTACTTC
CDR3 protein: CASSVADRGLTEQYF

D gene: TRBD2
clone size: few
V gene: TRBV7-6
J gene: TRBJ2-5
CDR3 DNA: TGTGCCAGCAGCTTAGTGTCGGGGGGCCAAGAGACCCAGTACTTC
CDR3 protein: CASSLVSGGQETQYF

D gene: TRBD1
clone size: few
V gene: TRBV5-1
J gene: TRBJ2-3
CDR3 DNA: TGCGCCAGCAACTGGACAGGGGGGCTTGGAGATACGCAGTATTTT
CDR3 protein: CASNWTGGLGDTQYF

D gene: TRBD2
clone size: many
V gene: TRBV20-1
J gene: TRBJ2-5
CDR3 DNA: TGCAGTGCACGCGGGACTAATTCCCTCCCCCAAGAGACCCAGTACTTC
CDR3 protein: CSARGTNSLPQETQYF

D gene: .
clone size: .
V gene: TRBV9
J gene: TRBJ1-2
CDR3 DNA: TGTGCCAGCAGCGGGGGGGATGGCTACACCTTC
CDR3 protein: CASSGGDGYTF